The clone carrying this T cell receptor (beta chain) has at least ten counts. Germline values: CDR1 DFQATT, CDR2 SNEGSKA (reference sequence). The CDR3 sequence is 15 residues long. V lost 4 bases, J lost 5 bases, and 11 bases stayed unmatched. The sample is drawn from a study of T cells in Graves' hyperthyroidism and ophthalmopathy. There were TCR beta CDR3 regions amplified from RNA transcripts. Carried out on the TCR CDR3, a first-round RT-PCR used the HTBI primer set. MiXCR, applied by TCRdb to the multiplex PCR reads, yields one record per CDR3 protein. This table holds approximately 610,000 distinct CDR3 sequences, under 15% found once.

The receptor's source is a woman aged 40 to 50 with Graves' ophthalmopathy. The rearrangement joins TRBV20-1 to TRBJ2-5; 9 bases are a match to TRBD1. Sequenced: blood. The CDR3 DNA reads TGCAGTGCTAACGATGGGACAGGGATCATGGAGACCCAGTACTTC. This sequence encodes CSANDGTGIMETQYF.